The rows below give T cell receptor beta chains drawn from one sample of a study of graft-versus-host responses after intestinal transplantation. Their cognate antigens are unknown. Some clones are missing from TCRdb's copy, which holds only in-frame ones; the method was immunoSEQ multiplex PCR. The sample yields around 100,000 clones, 85% to 95% seen once. Sequencing used unstimulated CD8+ T cells sorted from spleen or lymph node cells, obtained before transplant. Source of these receptors: a human donor who was the organ donor for an intestinal transplant. Each CDR3 is given with its conserved first and last residue. Fields, in order: D gene, V gene, J gene, clone size, CDR3 protein, CDR3 DNA. A D gene is named only where the DNA matches it firmly. Clone size is given for some rows only: seen once, a few or many times, or a class if the clone is expanded.

D gene: NA; V gene: TRBV7-9; J gene: TRBJ2-1; clone size: NA; CDR3 protein: CASALGVQAEQFF; CDR3 DNA: TGTGCCAGCGCTCTGGGCGTGCAGGCTGAGCAGTTCTTC
D gene: NA; V gene: TRBV5-6; J gene: TRBJ1-1; clone size: NA; CDR3 protein: CASSSPDTHTEAFF; CDR3 DNA: TGTGCCAGCAGCTCCCCGGACACCCACACTGAAGCTTTCTTT
D gene: TRBD1; V gene: TRBV29-1; J gene: TRBJ1-3; clone size: NA; CDR3 protein: CSVRQGGNTIYF; CDR3 DNA: TGCAGCGTCCGACAGGGAGGAAACACCATATATTTT
D gene: TRBD2; V gene: TRBV2; J gene: TRBJ2-1; clone size: once; CDR3 protein: CASSLKTSGIVYNEQFF; CDR3 DNA: TGTGCCAGCAGTCTAAAAACTAGCGGGATTGTTTACAATGAGCAGTTCTTC
D gene: NA; V gene: TRBV5-6; J gene: TRBJ2-7; clone size: few; CDR3 protein: CASRSGYDPLREQYF; CDR3 DNA: TGTGCCAGCAGATCCGGGTACGACCCCCTACGGGAGCAGTACTTC
D gene: TRBD2; V gene: TRBV11-2; J gene: TRBJ2-1; clone size: NA; CDR3 protein: CAVTKREGRYEQFF; CDR3 DNA: TGTGCCGTTACAAAGAGGGAGGGCCGATATGAGCAGTTCTTC
D gene: NA; V gene: TRBV27; J gene: TRBJ2-2; clone size: NA; CDR3 protein: CASNPRGRSGELFF; CDR3 DNA: TGTGCCAGCAACCCCCGGGGTCGATCCGGGGAGCTGTTTTTT
D gene: TRBD1; V gene: TRBV25-1; J gene: TRBJ1-5; clone size: NA; CDR3 protein: CASSDQTGGDQPQHF; CDR3 DNA: TGTGCCAGCAGTGATCAGACAGGGGGCGATCAGCCCCAGCATTTT
D gene: NA; V gene: TRBV5-6; J gene: TRBJ1-1; clone size: few; CDR3 protein: CASSLWGNTEAFF; CDR3 DNA: TGTGCCAGCAGCTTGTGGGGGAACACTGAAGCTTTCTTT
D gene: TRBD1; V gene: TRBV5-6; J gene: TRBJ2-7; clone size: few; CDR3 protein: CASSAPGTGVDAQYF; CDR3 DNA: TGTGCCAGCAGCGCCCCCGGGACAGGGGTGGACGCTCAGTACTTC
D gene: TRBD1; V gene: TRBV4-1; J gene: TRBJ2-7; clone size: NA; CDR3 protein: CASSQSPGQGSEQYF; CDR3 DNA: TGCGCCAGCAGCCAGAGCCCGGGACAGGGGTCCGAGCAGTACTTC
D gene: TRBD1; V gene: TRBV27; J gene: TRBJ2-7; clone size: NA; CDR3 protein: CASSWTGSPTSLYEQYF; CDR3 DNA: TGTGCCAGCAGCTGGACAGGGAGCCCTACCTCTCTCTACGAGCAGTACTTC
D gene: TRBD1; V gene: TRBV4-2; J gene: TRBJ2-1; clone size: few; CDR3 protein: CASSQDPPGQGVYEQFF; CDR3 DNA: TGTGCCAGCAGCCAGGATCCCCCGGGACAGGGGGTCTATGAGCAGTTCTTC
D gene: NA; V gene: TRBV4-1; J gene: TRBJ2-6; clone size: once; CDR3 protein: CASSQGLISHAGANVLTF; CDR3 DNA: TGCGCCAGCAGCCAAGGTCTTATAAGTCACGCTGGGGCCAACGTCCTGACTTTC
D gene: TRBD1; V gene: TRBV6-5; J gene: TRBJ2-7; clone size: NA; CDR3 protein: CASQGQRSSYEQYF; CDR3 DNA: TGTGCCAGCCAGGGACAGCGAAGCTCCTACGAGCAGTACTTC
D gene: NA; V gene: TRBV27; J gene: TRBJ2-4; clone size: NA; CDR3 protein: CASSPAALTKNIQYF; CDR3 DNA: TGTGCCAGCAGTCCCGCGGCCCTAACCAAAAACATTCAGTACTTC
D gene: TRBD1; V gene: TRBV9; J gene: TRBJ1-3; clone size: NA; CDR3 protein: CASSVGDSSSRNTIYF; CDR3 DNA: TGTGCCAGCAGCGTAGGGGACAGCTCGTCCCGAAACACCATATATTTT
D gene: NA; V gene: TRBV7-9; J gene: TRBJ2-6; clone size: NA; CDR3 protein: CASSSPTRLPVGWANVLTF; CDR3 DNA: TGTGCCAGCAGCTCACCAACTAGATTGCCTGTCGGATGGGCCAACGTCCTGACTTTC
D gene: NA; V gene: TRBV19; J gene: TRBJ1-5; clone size: NA; CDR3 protein: CASSTGGQPQHF; CDR3 DNA: TGTGCCAGTAGTACGGGGGGTCAGCCCCAGCATTTT
D gene: TRBD1; V gene: TRBV9; J gene: TRBJ1-5; clone size: NA; CDR3 protein: CASSVECQGELRPQHF; CDR3 DNA: TGTGCCAGCAGCGTAGAATGCCAGGGGGAGTTGAGGCCCCAGCATTTT
D gene: NA; V gene: TRBV6-6; J gene: TRBJ2-7; clone size: NA; CDR3 protein: CASRGRGGYEQYF; CDR3 DNA: TGTGCCAGCCGCGGACGAGGGGGCTACGAGCAGTACTTC
D gene: NA; V gene: TRBV28; J gene: TRBJ2-5; clone size: NA; CDR3 protein: CASSFQLLKGTQYF; CDR3 DNA: TGTGCCAGCAGTTTCCAGCTCCTTAAAGGGACCCAGTACTTC
D gene: NA; V gene: TRBV5-5; J gene: TRBJ1-2; clone size: NA; CDR3 protein: CASSDYVWGAGEEYGYTF; CDR3 DNA: TGTGCCAGCAGCGACTACGTATGGGGGGCTGGGGAAGAGTATGGCTACACCTTC
D gene: NA; V gene: TRBV7-8; J gene: TRBJ2-7; clone size: NA; CDR3 protein: CASSLSTGLMYEQYF; CDR3 DNA: TGTGCCAGCAGCTTAAGTACAGGCCTCATGTACGAGCAGTACTTC
D gene: NA; V gene: TRBV4-1; J gene: TRBJ2-1; clone size: NA; CDR3 protein: CASSQEARGTNEQFF; CDR3 DNA: TGCGCCAGCAGCCAAGAGGCTCGCGGGACCAATGAGCAGTTCTTC
D gene: TRBD2; V gene: TRBV29-1; J gene: TRBJ2-1; clone size: once; CDR3 protein: CSVEGSSGSLGEQFF; CDR3 DNA: TGCAGCGTTGAAGGCTCTAGCGGGAGCCTGGGTGAGCAGTTCTTC
D gene: TRBD2; V gene: TRBV15; J gene: TRBJ2-2; clone size: once; CDR3 protein: CATSRTSGNTGELFF; CDR3 DNA: TGTGCCACCAGCAGGACTAGCGGGAACACCGGGGAGCTGTTTTTT
D gene: NA; V gene: TRBV19; J gene: TRBJ2-1; clone size: NA; CDR3 protein: CASGWGSSYNEQFF; CDR3 DNA: TGTGCCAGCGGATGGGGAAGCTCCTACAATGAGCAGTTCTTC
D gene: NA; V gene: TRBV28; J gene: TRBJ1-3; clone size: NA; CDR3 protein: CASKSRGPPHSGNTIYF; CDR3 DNA: TGTGCCAGCAAGTCTCGGGGGCCCCCTCACTCTGGAAACACCATATATTTT
D gene: TRBD1; V gene: TRBV29-1; J gene: TRBJ1-2; clone size: NA; CDR3 protein: CSVEELTARDRNYGYTF; CDR3 DNA: TGCAGCGTTGAAGAGCTTACGGCCCGGGACAGAAACTATGGCTACACCTTC
D gene: NA; V gene: TRBV4-1; J gene: TRBJ1-5; clone size: NA; CDR3 protein: CASSQDQGPYQPQHF; CDR3 DNA: TGCGCCAGCAGCCAGGACCAGGGCCCTTATCAGCCCCAGCATTTT
D gene: NA; V gene: TRBV30; J gene: TRBJ2-1; clone size: NA; CDR3 protein: CAWTGPLTYNEQFF; CDR3 DNA: TGTGCCTGGACGGGACCCCTAACCTACAATGAGCAGTTCTTC